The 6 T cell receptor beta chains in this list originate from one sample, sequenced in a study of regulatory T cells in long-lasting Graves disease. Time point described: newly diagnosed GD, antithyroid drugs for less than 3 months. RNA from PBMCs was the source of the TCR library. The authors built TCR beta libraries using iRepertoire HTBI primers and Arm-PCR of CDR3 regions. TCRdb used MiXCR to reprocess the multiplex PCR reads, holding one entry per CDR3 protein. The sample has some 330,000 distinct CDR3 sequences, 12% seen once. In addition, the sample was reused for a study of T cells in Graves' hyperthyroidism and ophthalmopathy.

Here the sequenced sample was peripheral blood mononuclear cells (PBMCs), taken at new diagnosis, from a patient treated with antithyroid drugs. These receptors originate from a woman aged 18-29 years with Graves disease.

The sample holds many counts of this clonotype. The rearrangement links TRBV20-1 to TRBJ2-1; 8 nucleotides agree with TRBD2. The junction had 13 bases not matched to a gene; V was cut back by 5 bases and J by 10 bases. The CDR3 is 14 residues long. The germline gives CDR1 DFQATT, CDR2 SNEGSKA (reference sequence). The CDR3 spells CSASPGLGGREQFF. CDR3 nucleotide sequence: TGCAGTGCTTCGCCGGGACTAGGAGGTCGGGAGCAGTTCTTC.

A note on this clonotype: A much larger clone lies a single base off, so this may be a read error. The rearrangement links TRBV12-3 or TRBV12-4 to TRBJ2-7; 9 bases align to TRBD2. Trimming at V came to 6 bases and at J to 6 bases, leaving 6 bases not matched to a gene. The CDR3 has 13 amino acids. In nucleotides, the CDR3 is TGTGCCAGCAGCCCTAGCGGGACCTGCGAGCAGTACTTC. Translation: CASSPSGTCEQYF.

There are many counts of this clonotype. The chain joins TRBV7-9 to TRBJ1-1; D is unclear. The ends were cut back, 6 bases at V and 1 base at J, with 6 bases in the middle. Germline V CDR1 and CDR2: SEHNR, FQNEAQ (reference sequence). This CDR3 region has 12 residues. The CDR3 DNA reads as TGTGCCAGCAGTCAGACGAACACTGAAGCTTTCTTT. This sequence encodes CASSQTNTEAFF.

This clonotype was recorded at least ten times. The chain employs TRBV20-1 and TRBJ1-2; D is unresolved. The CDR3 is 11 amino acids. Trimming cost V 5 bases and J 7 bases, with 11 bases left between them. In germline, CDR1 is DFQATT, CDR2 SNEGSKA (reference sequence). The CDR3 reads CSAALSIGYTF. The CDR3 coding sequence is TGCAGTGCTGCCCTAAGTATTGGCTACACCTTC.

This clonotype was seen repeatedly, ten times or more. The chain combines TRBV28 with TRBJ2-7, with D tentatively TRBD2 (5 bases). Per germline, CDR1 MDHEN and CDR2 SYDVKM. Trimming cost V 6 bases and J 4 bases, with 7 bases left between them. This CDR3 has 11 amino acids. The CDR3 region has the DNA TGTGCCAGCAGCCGGGATTACGAGCAGTACTTC. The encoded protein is CASSRDYEQYF.

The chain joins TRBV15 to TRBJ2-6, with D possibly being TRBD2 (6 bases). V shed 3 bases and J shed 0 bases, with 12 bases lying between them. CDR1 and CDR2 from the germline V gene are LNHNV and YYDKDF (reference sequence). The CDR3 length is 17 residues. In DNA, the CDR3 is TGTGCCACCAGCAGGGACTACTCTAGCTCTGGGGCCAACGTCCTGACTTTC. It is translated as CATSRDYSSSGANVLTF. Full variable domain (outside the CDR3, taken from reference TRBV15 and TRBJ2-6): DAMVIQNPRYQVTQFGKPVTLSCSQTLNHNVMYWYQQKSSQAPKLLFHYYDKDFNNEADTPDNFQSRRPNTSFCFLDIRSPGLGDTAMYLCATSRDYSSSGANVLTFGAGSRLTVL.